Following are 2 T cell receptor beta chains from one sample sequenced in a study of radiotherapy plus CTLA-4 blockade in lung cancer. Data came from immunoSEQ multiplex PCR; TCRdb stores just in-frame clones and leaves some out. The table includes fewer than 35,000 clones, under 85% detected once. This specimen was peripheral blood, taken from a patient treated with radiotherapy plus ipilimumab. The origin of the receptors is a human donor with non-small cell lung cancer that progressed on radiotherapy plus ipilimumab.

The chain links TRBV4-3 to TRBJ2-2, with D unresolved. Per the germline V gene, CDR1 is LGHNA and CDR2 is YSLEER. The V end lost 1 base, the J end lost 2 bases, and 11 bases lay between the germline ends. This CDR3 contains 16 residues. The CDR3 coding sequence is TGCGCCAGCAGCCAAGCAACACCCCCAAACACCGGGGAGCTGTTTTTT. It translates to CASSQATPPNTGELFF.

This clone appeared once. The sample has other DNA sequences that encode this CDR3 too. The V call is TRBV7-2, the J call TRBJ2-5; unclear D gene. The ends were cut back, 0 bases at V and 3 bases at J, with 5 bases in the middle. The CDR3 contains 13 residues. CDR1 and CDR2 (germline): SGHTA, FQGNSA. As DNA, the CDR3 is TGTGCCAGCAGCTTAGCGGCAAAAGAGACCCAGTACTTC. This gives the protein CASSLAAKETQYF.